This passage covers 26 T cell receptor beta chains from one sample sequenced in a study of cytomegalovirus exposure and HLA in healthy donors. The assay was immunoSEQ multiplex PCR, and TCRdb's table has in-frame clones only and misses some. Of just under 75,000 clones listed, 94% are singletons. The sample consisted of PBMCs. The receptors originated from a woman between 18 and 30 years old in good health and CMV-seropositive.

The CDR3 DNA reads TGCGCCAGCAGCCACCCTCTCCCGACAGGGTATCATGAGCAGTTCTTC. Translation gives CASSHPLPTGYHEQFF. The chain combines TRBV4-1 with TRBJ2-1, with 7 bases that match TRBD1. The V gene end was trimmed by 3 bases and the J gene end by 8 bases; junction bases not matched to a gene: 13. Germline V lookup: CDR1 MGHRA, CDR2 YSYEKL. The CDR3 spans 16 residues.

As DNA, the CDR3 is TGTGCCAGCAGTTCGACAGGGGCCCTAATGAACACTGAAGCTTTCTTT. It translates to CASSSTGALMNTEAFF. The rearrangement uses TRBV27 and TRBJ1-1; TRBD1 matches at 8 bases. V gave up 4 bases and J gave up 0 bases; unmatched junction bases: 7. The germline gives CDR1 MNHEY, CDR2 SMNVEV (reference sequence). The CDR3 length is 16 residues.

The chain has TRBV5-4 and TRBJ2-5; D unclear. Germline loops: CDR1 SGHNT, CDR2 YYREEE (reference sequence). The CDR3 has 13 residues. V was shortened by 2 bases and J by 2 bases, with 7 bases between the two germline ends. This chain's CDR3 is CASSFKPQETQYF. CDR3 DNA: TGTGCCAGCAGCTTCAAGCCGCAAGAGACCCAGTACTTC.

The chain combines TRBV6-6 with TRBJ2-3, with TRBD1 as a possible D gene (5 bases). The CDR3 runs 14 residues. The V end was cut by 7 bases, the J end by 4 bases, with 15 bases between. Germline CDR1 is MNHNY and CDR2 is SVGAGI (reference sequence). CDR3 region: CASTQGAFPDTQYF. CDR3 nucleotides: TGTGCCAGCACCCAAGGGGCCTTCCCAGATACGCAGTATTTT.

The V gene is TRBV11-2, the J gene TRBJ2-1, with 14 bases fitting TRBD2. The CDR3 contains 18 residues. The V gene's germline CDR1 is SGHAT and CDR2 FQNNGV. The J segment lost 9 bases and the V segment lost 5 bases, leaving 15 bases of the junction unmatched. DNA of the CDR3: TGTGCCAGCAGCCCATCCCACCGACTAGCGGGAGGGTCTATTGAGCAGTTCTTC. This encodes CASSPSHRLAGGSIEQFF.

The chain combines TRBV5-1 with TRBJ2-7; unclear D gene. Germline CDR1 and CDR2: SGHRS and YFSETQ. Trimming removed 0 bases from V and 6 bases from J, with 10 bases in between. The CDR3 is 13 residues long. The DNA for the CDR3 is TGCGCCAGCAGCTTGGCCCCGGGTTTCGAGCAGTACTTC. Its protein is CASSLAPGFEQYF.

V is TRBV30 and J is TRBJ1-3; D may be TRBD1 (5 bases). CDR1 is GTSNPN, CDR2 SVGIG, per germline (reference sequence). CDR3 length: 11 residues. DNA for the CDR3: TGTGGGGAGGGGAGAGGAAACACCATATATTTT. Translated: CGEGRGNTIYF.

The V call is TRBV4-2, the J call TRBJ2-5; perhaps TRBD1 as D (5 bases). With 1 base removed from V and 2 bases from J, the gap between germline ends came to 11 bases. This CDR3 spans 15 amino acids. The germline CDR1 and CDR2 sequences are LGHNA and YNFKEQ. The CDR3 spells CASSQADIGQETQYF. CDR3 bases: TGTGCCAGCAGCCAAGCGGACATAGGACAAGAGACCCAGTACTTC.

The chain recombines TRBV29-1 with TRBJ1-1; TRBD1 aligns across 7 bases. V lost 0 bases and J lost 1; bases outside the gene matches: 8. CDR3 size: 16 residues. Germline V CDR1 and CDR2: SQVTM, ANQGSEA. The CDR3 spells CSVEELRWDRNTEAFF. In DNA, the CDR3 is TGCAGCGTTGAAGAGCTACGTTGGGACAGGAACACTGAAGCTTTCTTT.

V usage is TRBV4-3 and J usage is TRBJ2-7; TRBD2 matches 7 bases. CDR1 and CDR2 (germline): LGHNA, YSLEER. The CDR3 is made up of 15 amino acids. The trim removed 5 bases at V and 2 bases at J, leaving 9 bases unmatched. The CDR3 coding sequence is TGCGCCAGCAGCTCGAGGTGGGAGGGCGCCTACGAGCAGTACTTC. Residues: CASSSRWEGAYEQYF.

The CDR3 reads CASSLDRGLTEAFF. The CDR3 coding sequence is TGCGCCAGCAGCTTAGACAGGGGGCTAACTGAAGCTTTCTTT. This rearrangement joins TRBV5-1 to TRBJ1-1, with 10 positions matching TRBD1. V was pared by 2 bases and J by 5 bases, with 3 bases of the junction left unmatched. Per the germline V gene, CDR1 is SGHRS and CDR2 is YFSETQ. This CDR3 region has 14 residues.

The rearrangement joins TRBV28 to TRBJ2-3, with 8 bases fitting TRBD2. The CDR3 consists of 15 residues. V shed 9 bases, J shed 2 bases, and the junction held 10 bases outside the gene matches. Per germline, CDR1 MDHEN and CDR2 SYDVKM. The CDR3 sequence: CASSGATGVTDTQYF. The CDR3 DNA reads TGTGCCAGTAGCGGGGCAACCGGGGTCACAGATACGCAGTATTTT.

This clone was observed once. The chain combines TRBV6-5 with TRBJ2-2; D is uncertain. CDR1 is MNHEY, CDR2 SVGAGI, per germline. CDR3 size: 13 residues. V was trimmed by 2 bases and J by 5 bases, leaving 6 bases between them. Here the CDR3 reads CASSYRWTGELFF. The CDR3 DNA follows: TGTGCCAGCAGTTACCGGTGGACCGGGGAGCTGTTTTTT.

This chain uses TRBV19 with TRBJ2-1; 10 nucleotides align to TRBD1. This CDR3 region has 15 residues. Looked up from germline, CDR1 is LNHDA and CDR2 is SQIVND (reference sequence). V dropped 0 bases and J dropped 5; count of bases not matched to a gene: 1. CDR3 sequence reads: CASSIDGTGDNEQFF. As DNA, the CDR3 is TGTGCCAGTAGTATAGACGGGACAGGGGACAATGAGCAGTTCTTC.

The rearrangement joins TRBV5-1 to TRBJ2-3; D remains unclear. Germline loops: CDR1 SGHRS, CDR2 YFSETQ. V gave up 0 bases and J gave up 5 bases, with 7 bases separating them. The CDR3 contains 13 residues. The CDR3: CASSLVAEDTQYF. CDR3 coding DNA: TGCGCCAGCAGCTTGGTGGCGGAAGATACGCAGTATTTT.

The chain uses TRBV27 and TRBJ1-6; TRBD1 matches 7 bases. Looked up from germline, CDR1 is MNHEY and CDR2 is SMNVEV (reference sequence). This CDR3 has 15 residues. J lost 7 bases, V lost 6 bases, and 9 bases had no gene match. CDR3 in amino acids: CASSTSGTVNSPLHF. For the CDR3, the DNA is TGTGCCAGCAGCACCTCCGGGACAGTAAATTCACCCCTCCACTTT.

The V and J genes are TRBV30 and TRBJ1-6, with TRBD1 matching over 10 bases. The junction had 3 bases not matched to a gene; V was cut back by 3 bases and J by 1 base. CDR1 is GTSNPN and CDR2 is SVGIG in the germline V gene (reference sequence). The CDR3 totals 16 residues. CDR3 nucleotide sequence: TGTGCCTGGAGGACAGGGGGCCAGTCCTATAATTCACCCCTCCACTTT. This gives the protein CAWRTGGQSYNSPLHF. Supplemented by reference TRBV30 and TRBJ1-6, the full variable domain reads SQTIHQWPATLVQPVGSPLSLECTVEGTSNPNLYWYRQAAGRGLQLLFYSVGIGQISSEVPQNLSASRPQDRQFILSSKKLLLSDSGFYLCAWRTGGQSYNSPLHFGNGTRLTVT.

The chain joins TRBV7-6 to TRBJ2-3; the match to TRBD2 covers 9 bases. The CDR3 has 16 residues. The trim removed 2 bases at V and 2 bases at J, leaving 5 bases unmatched. Germline CDR1 reads SGHVS; CDR2 reads FNYEAQ. CDR3 sequence (DNA): TGTGCCAGCAGCTTACGGCCTAGCGGGATCACAGATACGCAGTATTTT. This codes for CASSLRPSGITDTQYF.

This chain uses TRBV7-2 with TRBJ2-3, with 8 bases matching TRBD2. The trim removed 2 bases at V and 6 bases at J, leaving 4 bases unmatched. Germline assignment: CDR1 SGHTA and CDR2 FQGNSA. The CDR3 loop spans 14 amino acids. The CDR3 region is CASSLSSGLDTQYF. In DNA form, the CDR3 reads TGTGCCAGCAGCTTATCTAGCGGGCTTGATACGCAGTATTTT.

The J gene is TRBJ1-2, the V gene TRBV2; TRBD1 might be the D (6 bases). V gave up 5 bases and J gave up 3 bases, with 13 bases separating them. There are 14 residues in the CDR3. Germline-derived CDR1 and CDR2 are SNHLY and FYNNEI. The CDR3 nucleotides are TGTGCCAGCAGTTACAGGGCAGAGGACTATGGCTACACCTTC. This sequence encodes CASSYRAEDYGYTF.

The chain is built from TRBV15 and TRBJ2-1; possibly TRBD1 for D (5 bases). Germline assignment: CDR1 LNHNV and CDR2 YYDKDF (reference sequence). The CDR3 runs 16 residues. Trimming stripped 5 bases from V and 2 bases from J, with 16 bases between. CDR3 sequence: CATSGRQGSTYNEQFF. The DNA for the CDR3 is TGTGCCACCAGCGGGCGCCAGGGTAGCACCTACAATGAGCAGTTCTTC.

This rearrangement joins TRBV15 to TRBJ2-1, with a weak D call TRBD2 (7 bases). The CDR3 spans 15 residues. The germline V gene encodes CDR1 LNHNV and CDR2 YYDKDF (reference sequence). V was shortened by 1 base and J by 5 bases, with 12 bases between the two germline ends. CDR3 DNA: TGTGCCACCAGCAGAGTGGGGGGGGGCGACAATGAGCAGTTCTTC. Protein: CATSRVGGGDNEQFF.

V usage is TRBV19 and J usage is TRBJ1-1; TRBD1 agrees at 7 bases. The V gene end was trimmed by 9 bases and the J gene end by 0 bases; junction bases not matched to a gene: 4. The CDR3 extends over 13 amino acids. Germline V CDR1 and CDR2: LNHDA, SQIVND (reference sequence). In nucleotides, the CDR3 is TGTGCCAGCATGGGACAGATGAACACTGAAGCTTTCTTT. This gives the protein CASMGQMNTEAFF. The full variable domain, with the rest looked up from reference TRBV19 and TRBJ1-1, is DGGITQSPKYLFRKEGQNVTLSCEQNLNHDAMYWYRQDPGQGLRLIYYSQIVNDFQKGDIAEGYSVSREKKESFPLTVTSAQKNPTAFYLCASMGQMNTEAFFGQGTRLTVV.

The J gene is TRBJ2-5, the V gene TRBV2; TRBD1 is a possible D gene (6 bases). Germline V lookup: CDR1 SNHLY, CDR2 FYNNEI. V lost 7 bases to trimming and J lost 2 bases, with 11 bases between them. This CDR3 has 13 residues. CDR3 in amino acids: CASNRDTQETQYF. CDR3 bases: TGTGCCAGCAACCGGGACACACAAGAGACCCAGTACTTC.

The gene calls are TRBV5-4 and TRBJ2-7; 9 bases agree with TRBD1. The V gene's germline CDR1 is SGHNT and CDR2 YYREEE (reference sequence). Trimming at V came to 4 bases and at J to 4 bases, leaving 9 bases not matched to a gene. The CDR3 totals 15 residues. The CDR3 spells CASSPLGTGKYEQYF. CDR3 in DNA: TGTGCCAGCAGCCCCCTCGGGACAGGGAAGTACGAGCAGTACTTC.

This clone was counted a single time. The chain links TRBV11-2 to TRBJ1-4; 10 bases fit TRBD1. The CDR3 spans 14 residues. Germline CDR1 and CDR2: SGHAT and FQNNGV. Germline trimming cut 5 bases from V and 6 bases from J; bases unmatched to any gene: 3. The chain's CDR3 is CASSRQGAYEKLFF. The DNA of the CDR3 is TGTGCCAGCAGCAGACAGGGGGCTTATGAAAAACTGTTTTTT.